A selection of T cell receptor beta chains follows, all from one sample in a study of T cell changes during pregnancy in multiple sclerosis. Measured with immunoSEQ multiplex PCR; TCRdb has only the in-frame clones, and not every one. The table records around 48,000 clones, almost 95% of them present only once. Sequencing was performed on CD4+ T cells from peripheral blood mononuclear cells, taken in the second trimester of pregnancy. These receptors all stem from a female donor in good health, enrolled as a control in a pregnancy study. Each CDR3 is given with its conserved first and last residue. The D gene is left open where the match is weak. Not all rows give a size; the values are once, few, many and, for expanded clones, a class.

TRBJ2-7 TRBV28 TRBD2 - TGTGCCAGCAGTTTATCTGAGCGGGGGTGGGAGGAGCGCGAGCAGTACTTC CASSLSERGWEEREQYF
TRBJ2-7 TRBV6-4 TRBD2 - TGTGCCAGCAGTGACCCGACTAGCGGGAGGTGCGACGAGCAGTACTTC CASSDPTSGRCDEQYF
TRBJ2-7 TRBV28 - - TGTGCCAGCAGCCTTAACGGGGGAACCTACGAGCAGTACTTC CASSLNGGTYEQYF
TRBJ2-5 TRBV19 TRBD2 - TGTGCCAGTAGTCCGTCGGGGGGACGCACAGAGACCCAGTACTTC CASSPSGGRTETQYF
TRBJ2-3 TRBV10-3 - once TGTGCCATCAGTGAATCATCAGATACGCAGTATTTT CAISESSDTQYF
TRBJ1-1 TRBV14 - - TGTGCCAGCAGCCAAATCCCCGGGAACACTGAAGCTTTCTTT CASSQIPGNTEAFF
TRBJ2-2 TRBV6-5 TRBD2 - TGTGCCAGCAGTTCGGCGGGAGGCGGCACCGGGGAGCTGTTTTTT CASSSAGGGTGELFF
TRBJ2-3 TRBV27 - - TGTGCCAGCAGCCTCCCCAGCACAGATACGCAGTATTTT CASSLPSTDTQYF
TRBJ2-1 TRBV19 TRBD2 few TGTGCCAGTGATCTGGGTAGCGGGAGGGCCAGGGTACTGTTCTTC CASDLGSGRARVLFF
TRBJ1-4 TRBV2 TRBD1 - TGTGCCAGCAGTGTCGTGGGACAGGTGAATGAAAAACTGTTTTTT CASSVVGQVNEKLFF
TRBJ2-3 TRBV5-1 - - TGCGCCAGCAGCTTGGAACGGAGCACAGATACGCAGTATTTT CASSLERSTDTQYF
TRBJ1-1 TRBV29-1 TRBD1 few TGCAGCGTGACAGGGTGGGGAGACACTGAAGCTTTCTTT CSVTGWGDTEAFF
TRBJ2-7 TRBV7-2 - - TGTGCCAGCAGCCAATGGGCGGGTCCAAGCTCCTACGAGCAGTACTTC CASSQWAGPSSYEQYF
TRBJ1-2 TRBV7-9 - - TGTGCCAGCAGCTTAACGGCCGCTCAGAGGAATGGCTACACCTTC CASSLTAAQRNGYTF
TRBJ1-2 TRBV7-9 TRBD1 - TGTGCCAGCAGAATGGACAGGAGTTATGGCTACACCTTC CASRMDRSYGYTF
TRBJ2-2 TRBV27 TRBD2 - TGTGCCAGCAATTGGGGGGGTAGCACCGGGGAGCTGTTTTTT CASNWGGSTGELFF
TRBJ2-2 TRBV11-1 TRBD1 - TGTGCCAGCAGCTTACCCGGGACAGGGGTTTTCTCAGGGGAGCTGTTTTTT CASSLPGTGVFSGELFF
TRBJ2-2 TRBV5-1 TRBD2 - TGCGCCAGCAGCTTGGAGGGACTAGCGGGACGCGGGGAGCTGTTTTTT CASSLEGLAGRGELFF
TRBJ1-4 TRBV7-6 - - TGTGCCAGCAGCTTATACCGGGGTCGGACTAATGAAAAACTGTTTTTT CASSLYRGRTNEKLFF
TRBJ1-3 TRBV18 - - TGTGCCAGCTCATTGGGCCGAGCCCAGGCTGGAAACACCATATATTTT CASSLGRAQAGNTIYF
TRBJ2-3 TRBV10-3 - - TGTGCCACCGGACTGGATACGCAGTATTTT CATGLDTQYF
TRBJ2-3 TRBV27 - - TGTGCCAGCACCACCTTGGAGGGACTCACAGATACGCAGTATTTT CASTTLEGLTDTQYF
TRBJ2-7 TRBV28 TRBD2 - TGTGCCAGCAGCTCTATATCGGGGGGGATTCACGAGCAGTACTTC CASSSISGGIHEQYF
TRBJ2-5 TRBV14 TRBD1 - TGTGCCAGCAGCCGTTGGGACAGGGGTCAAGAGACCCAGTACTTC CASSRWDRGQETQYF
TRBJ2-7 TRBV27 - - TGTGCCAGCAGTTTAGCTGGTGCGGCGATCCAATACGAGCAGTACTTC CASSLAGAAIQYEQYF
TRBJ2-3 TRBV4-3 - once TGCGCCAGCAGCCAAGCCCCCGCCCCCACAGGGTACCCGGATACGCAGTATTTT CASSQAPAPTGYPDTQYF
TRBJ1-1 TRBV29-1 TRBD1 - TGCAGCGTTTTCAGGGGGGCGGACACTGAAGCTTTCTTT CSVFRGADTEAFF
TRBJ1-2 TRBV6-6 - - TGTGCCAGCGGGGCGTTGAGAAATGGCTACACCTTC CASGALRNGYTF
TRBJ1-6 TRBV29-1 - - TGCAGCGTTGGAGACAGTAGCAATTCACCCCTCCACTTT CSVGDSSNSPLHF
TRBJ2-5 TRBV7-6 TRBD1 - TGTGCCAGCAGCTCTGGGACAGGGAGGCAAGAGACCCAGTACTTC CASSSGTGRQETQYF
TRBJ1-1 TRBV7-9 - - TGTGCCAGCAGCAATATGGGGCAGGGTATCGCAAAGAGCACTGAAGCTTTCTTT CASSNMGQGIAKSTEAFF
TRBJ1-1 TRBV29-1 - once TGCAGCGTTGATGGGGGGGGGAACACTGAAGCTTTCTTT CSVDGGGNTEAFF
TRBJ1-1 TRBV29-1 TRBD1 few TGCAGCGGGGGACAGGAGAACACTGAAGCTTTCTTT CSGGQENTEAFF
TRBJ1-2 TRBV28 - - TGTGCCAGCGGGACCCAGGGGAGTCATGGCTACACCTTC CASGTQGSHGYTF
TRBJ1-3 TRBV7-2 - - TGTGCCAGCAGCTTAGTTGGGGCGAAACGCCTCAACTCTGGAAACACCATATATTTT CASSLVGAKRLNSGNTIYF
TRBJ2-7 TRBV7-2 - - TGTGCCAGCAGTCGAAAGGGGGGGCGCGTAATCGACGAGCAGTACTTC CASSRKGGRVIDEQYF
TRBJ2-6 TRBV19 - - TGTGCCAGTAGTATAGATCAGGCCAACGTCCTGACTTTC CASSIDQANVLTF
TRBJ1-1 TRBV18 - - TGTGCCAGCTCACGTTCCGGGAAATCCATGAACACTTTTGAAGCTTTCTTT CASSRSGKSMNTFEAFF
TRBJ2-7 TRBV7-9 TRBD1 - TGTGCCAGCAGTCGAAGACAGGGTTACGAGCAGTACTTC CASSRRQGYEQYF
TRBJ2-1 TRBV9 TRBD2 - TGTGCCAGCAGCACCGGGACTAGCGGGGGGTCTGAGCAGTTCTTC CASSTGTSGGSEQFF
TRBJ2-7 TRBV10-3 TRBD2 once TGTGCCATCACCAGGGGACTAGCGGGGGGAGGTAACATCTACGAGCAGTACTTC CAITRGLAGGGNIYEQYF
TRBJ2-7 TRBV6-5 TRBD1 - TGTGCCAGCAGTAAACGGACAGGAATCTCCTACGAGCAGTACTTC CASSKRTGISYEQYF
TRBJ2-3 TRBV10-3 TRBD1 - TGTGCCATCAGTGTCCTAGGACAGGGCGCAGATACGCAGTATTTT CAISVLGQGADTQYF
TRBJ2-5 TRBV27 TRBD2 - TGTGCCAGCAGTAGGACTAGCGGAGGAGAGACCCAGTACTTC CASSRTSGGETQYF
TRBJ2-1 TRBV6-1 TRBD2 - TGTGCCAGCAGTGTCATGACTAGCGGAAACTCCTACAATGAGCAGTTCTTC CASSVMTSGNSYNEQFF
TRBJ2-2 TRBV7-3 TRBD2 - TGTGCCAGCAGCCCAAGGCCCCGGACTAGCGGGAGGAGGGGGAACACCGGGGAGCTGTTTTTT CASSPRPRTSGRRGNTGELFF
TRBJ1-1 TRBV29-1 - - TGCAGCGTTGGGCAGGGAAACACTGAAGCTTTCTTT CSVGQGNTEAFF
TRBJ2-1 TRBV19 TRBD2 - TGTGCCAGTAGACTAGCGGGGATTAAAGCCAATGAGCAGTTCTTC CASRLAGIKANEQFF
TRBJ1-2 TRBV28 - - TGTGCCAGCAGTAACAGAGACTATGGCTACACCTTC CASSNRDYGYTF
TRBJ2-5 TRBV5-1 - - TGCGCCAGCAGCTTGATGGCTAGCGTGGAAGAGACCCAGTACTTC CASSLMASVEETQYF
TRBJ2-1 TRBV11-2 - - TGTGCCAGCAGCTTAGAAACCGGTGAGCAGTTCTTC CASSLETGEQFF
TRBJ2-5 TRBV19 TRBD2 - TGTGCCAGTAGTAAGGCTAGCGGGGGGCAAGAGACCCAGTACTTC CASSKASGGQETQYF
TRBJ2-1 TRBV10-2 TRBD2 - TGCGCCAGCAGTGACTTACTAGCGGGGGGGCCTGGGGAGCAGTTCTTC CASSDLLAGGPGEQFF
TRBJ2-7 TRBV6-6 TRBD2 - TGTGCCAGCAGTTACTCGGGGGGAGGGCCGGGTGAGCAGTACTTC CASSYSGGGPGEQYF